These T cell receptor beta chains were read from a single sample in a study of cytomegalovirus exposure and HLA in healthy donors. The data were produced by immunoSEQ multiplex PCR, yet TCRdb's version contains in-frame clones alone and is incomplete. This sample has 80,000 to 95,000 clones; 90% to 95% occur once, and the top ten carry around 1.1%. Sequenced: PBMCs. These receptors were taken from a woman aged 30 to 39 in good health and CMV-seropositive. CDR3s include the opening cysteine and the closing phenylalanine or tryptophan. Part of the rows lack a size; the others show once, few, many or a class for expanded clones.

clone_size: .
v_call: TRBV7-2
j_call: TRBJ2-7
cdr3_aa: CASSPGWGLTLYEQYF

clone_size: .
v_call: TRBV7-2
j_call: TRBJ1-1
cdr3_aa: CASSLGAGNTEAFF

clone_size: .
v_call: TRBV28
j_call: TRBJ1-1
cdr3_aa: CASSPRGGVRTEAFF

clone_size: .
v_call: TRBV13
j_call: TRBJ2-7
cdr3_aa: CASSLASGGPSYEQYF

clone_size: .
v_call: TRBV7-2
j_call: TRBJ2-7
cdr3_aa: CASSFRASGTYEQYF

clone_size: .
v_call: TRBV30
j_call: TRBJ2-7
cdr3_aa: CAWSDYYGYEQYF

clone_size: .
v_call: TRBV27
j_call: TRBJ2-7
cdr3_aa: CASSSRVSGIYEQYF

clone_size: .
v_call: TRBV6-5
j_call: TRBJ1-2
cdr3_aa: CASSPDRAGYTF

clone_size: .
v_call: TRBV27
j_call: TRBJ1-1
cdr3_aa: CASSLYREILTEAFF

clone_size: .
v_call: TRBV14
j_call: TRBJ2-1
cdr3_aa: CASSSAPIGTGALANRNEQFF

clone_size: .
v_call: TRBV4-3
j_call: TRBJ2-2
cdr3_aa: CASSQVLPENTGELFF

clone_size: .
v_call: TRBV7-8
j_call: TRBJ1-5
cdr3_aa: CASSLVSSTYNQPQHF

clone_size: once
v_call: TRBV4-3
j_call: TRBJ2-3
cdr3_aa: CASSQDSPADTQYF

clone_size: .
v_call: TRBV7-2
j_call: TRBJ1-1
cdr3_aa: CASSSRGAFEAFF

clone_size: .
v_call: TRBV7-3
j_call: TRBJ2-7
cdr3_aa: CASSPETGGEQYF

clone_size: once
v_call: TRBV4-1
j_call: TRBJ2-2
cdr3_aa: CASSPRGPYTGELFF

clone_size: .
v_call: TRBV5-6
j_call: TRBJ2-5
cdr3_aa: CASSLVSLAGTETQYF

clone_size: .
v_call: TRBV4-3
j_call: TRBJ2-5
cdr3_aa: CASSQDVTSGTQYF

clone_size: .
v_call: TRBV2
j_call: TRBJ2-7
cdr3_aa: CASNPDRGGYEQYF

clone_size: .
v_call: TRBV4-1
j_call: TRBJ2-1
cdr3_aa: CASSQDMGLGRNEQFF

clone_size: .
v_call: TRBV27
j_call: TRBJ2-3
cdr3_aa: CASSFGQSTQYF

clone_size: .
v_call: TRBV7-9
j_call: TRBJ1-1
cdr3_aa: CASSQGSTEAFF

clone_size: .
v_call: TRBV7-2
j_call: TRBJ2-2
cdr3_aa: CASSSRAGVNTGELFF

clone_size: .
v_call: TRBV6-6
j_call: TRBJ2-7
cdr3_aa: CASSYSFTSPAYEQYF

clone_size: .
v_call: TRBV28
j_call: TRBJ2-7
cdr3_aa: CAYGVRRLAAYEQYF

clone_size: .
v_call: TRBV2
j_call: TRBJ1-4
cdr3_aa: CASWGRGTGDSTNEKLFF

clone_size: .
v_call: TRBV27
j_call: TRBJ2-7
cdr3_aa: CASSSSRFYEQYF

clone_size: .
v_call: TRBV29-1
j_call: TRBJ2-3
cdr3_aa: CSVAGSGSTDTQYF

clone_size: few
v_call: TRBV6-5
j_call: TRBJ2-3
cdr3_aa: CASSYGSGGNTDTQYF

clone_size: few
v_call: TRBV19
j_call: TRBJ1-1
cdr3_aa: CASEWSGGTNTEAFF

clone_size: .
v_call: TRBV4-3
j_call: TRBJ2-3
cdr3_aa: CASSQDYLSGNVGADTQYF

clone_size: .
v_call: TRBV7-2
j_call: TRBJ1-5
cdr3_aa: CASSPQGGQPQHF

clone_size: .
v_call: TRBV28
j_call: TRBJ2-7
cdr3_aa: CASKSGTVSYEQYF

clone_size: .
v_call: TRBV15
j_call: TRBJ2-3
cdr3_aa: CATRSALRLASSTDTQYF

clone_size: .
v_call: TRBV6-6
j_call: TRBJ2-3
cdr3_aa: CASSYVGDTQYF

clone_size: .
v_call: TRBV7-2
j_call: TRBJ1-5
cdr3_aa: CASSLSRGDNQPQHF

clone_size: .
v_call: TRBV11-2
j_call: TRBJ1-2
cdr3_aa: CASSLDTYRGNYGYTF

clone_size: .
v_call: TRBV2
j_call: TRBJ1-2
cdr3_aa: CASSEDVGWGGYTF

clone_size: .
v_call: TRBV30
j_call: TRBJ1-1
cdr3_aa: CAWSVKGVNTEAFF

clone_size: .
v_call: TRBV9
j_call: TRBJ1-3
cdr3_aa: CASSVGSWLRGNTIYF

clone_size: .
v_call: TRBV28
j_call: TRBJ2-2
cdr3_aa: CASVGGRADTGELFF

clone_size: once
v_call: TRBV21-1
j_call: TRBJ2-7
cdr3_aa: CASSNLTRDRRTYEQYF

clone_size: .
v_call: TRBV7-2
j_call: TRBJ1-2
cdr3_aa: CASSVQQGKGTGYTF

clone_size: .
v_call: TRBV7-2
j_call: TRBJ2-7
cdr3_aa: CASSLGRSGSSYEQYF

clone_size: .
v_call: TRBV27
j_call: TRBJ1-1
cdr3_aa: CASSLPGGTEAFF

clone_size: .
v_call: TRBV11-3
j_call: TRBJ2-3
cdr3_aa: CASSPSGTLTQYF

clone_size: .
v_call: TRBV7-7
j_call: TRBJ1-1
cdr3_aa: CASSLTENTEAFF

clone_size: .
v_call: TRBV27
j_call: TRBJ2-7
cdr3_aa: CASQSVSYEQYF